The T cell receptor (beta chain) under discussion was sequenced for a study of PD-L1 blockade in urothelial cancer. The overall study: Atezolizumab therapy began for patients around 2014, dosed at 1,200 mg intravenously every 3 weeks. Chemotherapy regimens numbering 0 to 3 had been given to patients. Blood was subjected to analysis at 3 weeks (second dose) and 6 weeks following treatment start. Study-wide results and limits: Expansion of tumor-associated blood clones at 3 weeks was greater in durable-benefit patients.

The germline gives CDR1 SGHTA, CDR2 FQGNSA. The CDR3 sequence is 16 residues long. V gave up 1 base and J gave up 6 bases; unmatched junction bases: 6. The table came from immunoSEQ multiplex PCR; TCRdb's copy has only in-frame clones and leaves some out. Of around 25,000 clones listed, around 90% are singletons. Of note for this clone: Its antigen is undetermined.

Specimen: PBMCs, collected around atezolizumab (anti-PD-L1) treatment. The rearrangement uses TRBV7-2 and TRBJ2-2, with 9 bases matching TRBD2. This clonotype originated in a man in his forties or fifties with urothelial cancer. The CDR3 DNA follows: TGTGCCAGCAGCTTAGGTTTCGGCGGGGGGGCCGGGGAGCTGTTTTTT. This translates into CASSLGFGGGAGELFF.